This is a list of T cell receptor beta chains from one sample in a study of early T cells in non-severe SARS-CoV-2 infection. TCRdb fed the 5' RACE reads into MiXCR, producing one record per CDR3 protein. There are 90,000 to 120,000 distinct CDR3 sequences in the sample; 11% occur only once, and about 8.1% lies in the top ten. Sequencing was carried out using whole blood. These receptors were collected from an adult who was a healthcare worker with PCR-confirmed SARS-CoV-2 infection or an uninfected control (not recorded which). Each CDR3 is given without its conserved first and last residue. Part of the rows lack a size; the others show once, few, many or a class for expanded clones.

j_call v_call cdr3_length clone_size cdr3_aa
TRBJ2-7 TRBV12-3/TRBV12-4 11 many ASSLIGVYEQY
TRBJ1-4 TRBV27 11 many ASKGQGDEKLF
TRBJ2-7 TRBV3-1 9 few ASSQYYEQY
TRBJ2-1 TRBV7-6 13 few ASSTFPLARNEQF
TRBJ2-1 TRBV10-2 12 NA ASLGGDYNNEQF
TRBJ1-4 TRBV7-9 13 few ASSLTPGGDEKLF
TRBJ1-2 TRBV28 10 few ASSQGARGYT
TRBJ2-4 TRBV20-1 13 NA SARVWGQGANIQY
TRBJ2-7 TRBV13 12 many ASRLGTKGNEQY
TRBJ2-7 TRBV20-1 12 many SAIAGADSYEQY
TRBJ1-2 TRBV13 12 many ASSSPGARNGYT
TRBJ2-1 TRBV18 11 few ASSPPSSGSQF
TRBJ2-7 TRBV6-1 12 NA ASRGTSGIGEQY
TRBJ1-4 TRBV20-1 10 many SAAGRGEKLF
TRBJ2-1 TRBV3-1 13 few ASSPGGTSMHEQF
TRBJ2-3 TRBV7-9 12 NA ASSSDGGADTQY
TRBJ1-1 TRBV29-1 12 many SVEPRTGNTEAF
TRBJ2-7 TRBV5-1 13 many ASSFGLEHRNEQY
TRBJ2-7 TRBV28 11 many ASRGTGVDEQY
TRBJ2-1 TRBV20-1 15 NA SARGASGGGVYNEQF
TRBJ1-5 TRBV19 13 few ASSSGTPTGQPQH
TRBJ2-7 TRBV18 11 many ASSEVEATEQY
TRBJ2-1 TRBV18 10 many ASSPSVSEQF
TRBJ1-1 TRBV20-1 10 many SARTPGTEAF
TRBJ2-2 TRBV29-1 13 many SVVGLRESAGELF
TRBJ2-1 TRBV7-8 13 few ASSSPSGRSHEQF
TRBJ2-1 TRBV19 16 many ASSGARTSGSRYNEQF
TRBJ2-7 TRBV9 12 few ASSRGLGNDEQY
TRBJ2-2 TRBV12-3/TRBV12-4 12 NA ASSLAENTVELF
TRBJ2-1 TRBV11-2 12 many ASSADRGFGEQF
TRBJ1-6 TRBV28 12 NA ASTGGGYNSPLH
TRBJ1-1 TRBV20-1 12 NA SASRFTDSTEAF
TRBJ2-1 TRBV7-9 10 many ASSPYYNEQF
TRBJ2-1 TRBV19 11 few ASSSTGSNEQF
TRBJ1-1 TRBV5-1 13 NA ASSWGRNMNTEAF
TRBJ2-1 TRBV6-5 13 few ASTPGGVLYNEQF
TRBJ2-7 TRBV6-2/TRBV6-3 8 NA ASRKYEQY
TRBJ2-7 TRBV6-6 11 few ASSLRGGDEQY
TRBJ2-3 TRBV6-4 12 few ASSEREGTDTQY
TRBJ1-2 TRBV12-3/TRBV12-4 13 NA ASSLEEDGSYGYT
TRBJ2-7 TRBV20-1 13 few SATPGLAGVYEQY
TRBJ2-1 TRBV11-2 14 NA ASSFPGRPSYNEQF
TRBJ2-7 TRBV4-1 12 many ASSQGGTGVEQY
TRBJ2-7 TRBV20-1 14 many SARELASGALYEQY
TRBJ1-4 TRBV28 11 NA ASGTVNNEKLF
TRBJ2-5 TRBV7-6 16 NA ASSLVIFGTGDRETQY
TRBJ1-2 TRBV10-2 12 few ASSASAGTLGYT
TRBJ2-7 TRBV28 11 NA ASSLAEASEQY
TRBJ1-1 TRBV2 12 NA ASSEALGPPKAF
TRBJ1-2 TRBV29-1 9 NA SVEGGRGYT
TRBJ2-4 TRBV25-1 11 many ASSEGGRDIQY
TRBJ2-5 TRBV14 11 many ASSQTFHTAQY
TRBJ2-2 TRBV3-1 10 many ASSESTGELF
TRBJ2-5 TRBV18 15 many ASSPIDGRTAQETQY
TRBJ2-2 TRBV7-2 14 many ASSSWADPSTGELF